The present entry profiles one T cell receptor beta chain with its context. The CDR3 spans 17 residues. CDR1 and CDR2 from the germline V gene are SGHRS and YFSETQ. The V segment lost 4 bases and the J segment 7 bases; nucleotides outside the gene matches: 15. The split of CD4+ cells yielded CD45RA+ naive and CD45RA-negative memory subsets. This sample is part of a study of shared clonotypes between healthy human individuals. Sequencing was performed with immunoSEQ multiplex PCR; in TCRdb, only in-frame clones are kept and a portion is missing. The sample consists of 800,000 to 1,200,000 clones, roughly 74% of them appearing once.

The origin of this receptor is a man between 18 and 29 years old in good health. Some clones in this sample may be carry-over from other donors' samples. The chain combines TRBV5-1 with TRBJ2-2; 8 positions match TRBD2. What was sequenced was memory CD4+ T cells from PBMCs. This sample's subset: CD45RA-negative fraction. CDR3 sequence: CASSPGAGLAGIGELFF. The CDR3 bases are TGCGCCAGCAGCCCGGGCGCCGGGCTAGCGGGTATCGGGGAGCTGTTTTTT.